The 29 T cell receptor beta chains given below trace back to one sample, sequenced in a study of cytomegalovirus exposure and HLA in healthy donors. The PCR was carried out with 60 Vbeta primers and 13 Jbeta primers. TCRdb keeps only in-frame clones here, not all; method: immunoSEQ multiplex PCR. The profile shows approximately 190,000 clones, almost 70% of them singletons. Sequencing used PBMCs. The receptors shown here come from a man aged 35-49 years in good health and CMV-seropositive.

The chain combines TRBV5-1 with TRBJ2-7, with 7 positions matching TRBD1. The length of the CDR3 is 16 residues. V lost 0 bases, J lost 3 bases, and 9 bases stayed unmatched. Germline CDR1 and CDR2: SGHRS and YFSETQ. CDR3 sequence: CASSLDLGTESYEQYF. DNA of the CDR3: TGCGCCAGCAGCTTGGATTTGGGGACAGAGAGCTACGAGCAGTACTTC. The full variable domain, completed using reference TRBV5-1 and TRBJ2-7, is KAGVTQTPRYLIKTRGQQVTLSCSPISGHRSVSWYQQTPGQGLQFLFEYFSETQRNKGNFPGRFSGRQFSNSRSEMNVSTLELGDSALYLCASSLDLGTESYEQYFGPGTRLTVT.

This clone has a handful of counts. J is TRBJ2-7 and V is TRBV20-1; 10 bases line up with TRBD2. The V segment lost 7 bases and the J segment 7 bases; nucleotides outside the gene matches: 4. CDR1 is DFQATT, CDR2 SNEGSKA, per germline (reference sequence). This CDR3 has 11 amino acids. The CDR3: CSGASGGEQYF. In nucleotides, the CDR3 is TGCAGTGGGGCTAGCGGGGGAGAGCAGTACTTC.

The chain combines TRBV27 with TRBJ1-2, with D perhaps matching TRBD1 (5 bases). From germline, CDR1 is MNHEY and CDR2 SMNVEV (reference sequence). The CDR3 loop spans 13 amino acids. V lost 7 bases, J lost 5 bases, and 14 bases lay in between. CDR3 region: CASKQVPGYGYTF. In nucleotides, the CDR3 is TGTGCCAGCAAACAGGTACCGGGTTATGGCTACACCTTC.

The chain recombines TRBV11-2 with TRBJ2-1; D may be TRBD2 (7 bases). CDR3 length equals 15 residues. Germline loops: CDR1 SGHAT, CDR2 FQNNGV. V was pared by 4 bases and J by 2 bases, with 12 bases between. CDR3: CASSSRGAPYNEQFF. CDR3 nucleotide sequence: TGTGCCAGCAGCTCCCGGGGGGCCCCCTACAATGAGCAGTTCTTC.

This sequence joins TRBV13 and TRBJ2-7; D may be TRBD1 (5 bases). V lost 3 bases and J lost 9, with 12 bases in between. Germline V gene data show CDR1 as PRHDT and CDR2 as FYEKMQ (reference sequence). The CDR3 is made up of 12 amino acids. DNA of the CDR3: TGTGCCAGCAGCTTTCCCGACAGCGCGCAGTACTTC. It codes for CASSFPDSAQYF.

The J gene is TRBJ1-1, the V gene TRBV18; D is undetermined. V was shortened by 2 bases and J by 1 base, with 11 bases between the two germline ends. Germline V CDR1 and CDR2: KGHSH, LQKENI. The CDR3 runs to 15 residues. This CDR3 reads CASSPGSQSNTEAFF. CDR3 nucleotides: TGTGCCAGCTCACCAGGTAGCCAGTCGAACACTGAAGCTTTCTTT. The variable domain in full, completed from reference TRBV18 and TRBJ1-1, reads NAGVMQNPRHLVRRRGQEARLRCSPMKGHSHVYWYRQLPEEGLKFMVYLQKENIIDESGMPKERFSAEFPKEGPSILRIQQVVRGDSAAYFCASSPGSQSNTEAFFGQGTRLTVV.

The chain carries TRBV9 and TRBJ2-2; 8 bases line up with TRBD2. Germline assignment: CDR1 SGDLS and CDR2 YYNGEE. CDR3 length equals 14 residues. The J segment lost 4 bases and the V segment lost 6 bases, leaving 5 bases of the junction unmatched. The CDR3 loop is CASKGRGGTGELFF. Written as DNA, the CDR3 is TGTGCCAGCAAAGGTCGGGGGGGCACCGGGGAGCTGTTTTTT.

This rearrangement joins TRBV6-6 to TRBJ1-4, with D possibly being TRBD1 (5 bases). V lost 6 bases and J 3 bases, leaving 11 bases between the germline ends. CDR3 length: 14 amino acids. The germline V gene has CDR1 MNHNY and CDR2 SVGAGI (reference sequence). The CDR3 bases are TGTGCCAGCAGGGGTGGGGCTTCTAATGAAAAACTGTTTTTT. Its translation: CASRGGASNEKLFF.

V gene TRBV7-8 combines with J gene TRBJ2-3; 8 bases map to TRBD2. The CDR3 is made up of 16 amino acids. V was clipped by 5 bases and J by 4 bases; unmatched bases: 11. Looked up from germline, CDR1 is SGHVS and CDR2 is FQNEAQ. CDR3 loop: CASSARGGGFADTQYF. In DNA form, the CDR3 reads TGTGCCAGCAGCGCCAGGGGCGGGGGGTTCGCAGATACGCAGTATTTT. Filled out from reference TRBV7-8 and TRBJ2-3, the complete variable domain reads GAGVSQSPRYKVAKRGQDVALRCDPISGHVSLFWYQQALGQGPEFLTYFQNEAQLDKSGLPSDRFFAERPEGSVSTLKIQRTQQEDSAVYLCASSARGGGFADTQYFGPGTRLTVL.

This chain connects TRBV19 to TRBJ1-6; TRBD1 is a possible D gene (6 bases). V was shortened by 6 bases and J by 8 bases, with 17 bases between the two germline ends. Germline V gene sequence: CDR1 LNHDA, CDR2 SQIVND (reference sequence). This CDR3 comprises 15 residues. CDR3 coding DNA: TGTGCCAGTAGCCCGATCCTCTCAGGGGATTCACCCCTCCACTTT. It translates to CASSPILSGDSPLHF.

The CDR3 is CASSSPGGQPRGYTF. In DNA form, the CDR3 reads TGTGCCAGCAGTTCGCCGGGGGGTCAACCGCGGGGCTACACCTTC. The chain links TRBV28 to TRBJ1-2; D perhaps matches TRBD1 (5 bases). With 4 bases removed from V and 8 bases from J, the gap between germline ends came to 20 bases. The CDR3 consists of 15 residues. Germline CDR1 and CDR2: MDHEN and SYDVKM.

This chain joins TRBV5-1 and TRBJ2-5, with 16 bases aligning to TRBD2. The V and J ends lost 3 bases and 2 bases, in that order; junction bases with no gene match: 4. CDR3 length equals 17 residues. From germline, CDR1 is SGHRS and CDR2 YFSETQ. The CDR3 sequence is CASSSGLAGGRQETQYF. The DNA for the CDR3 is TGCGCCAGCAGCTCGGGACTAGCGGGGGGGCGGCAAGAGACCCAGTACTTC. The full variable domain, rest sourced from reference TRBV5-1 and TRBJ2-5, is KAGVTQTPRYLIKTRGQQVTLSCSPISGHRSVSWYQQTPGQGLQFLFEYFSETQRNKGNFPGRFSGRQFSNSRSEMNVSTLELGDSALYLCASSSGLAGGRQETQYFGPGTRLLVL.

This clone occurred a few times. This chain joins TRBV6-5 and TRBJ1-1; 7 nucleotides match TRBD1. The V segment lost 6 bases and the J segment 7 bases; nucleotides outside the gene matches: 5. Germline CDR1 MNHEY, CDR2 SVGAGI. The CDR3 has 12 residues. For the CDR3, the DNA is TGTGCCAGCAGAATAGGGGACAGTGAAGCTTTCTTT. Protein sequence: CASRIGDSEAFF.

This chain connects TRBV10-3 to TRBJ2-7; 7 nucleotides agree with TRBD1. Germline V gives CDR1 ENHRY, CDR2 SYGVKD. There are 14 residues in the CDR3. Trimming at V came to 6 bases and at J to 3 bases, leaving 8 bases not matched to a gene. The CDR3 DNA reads TGTGCCATCAGGAGGGACAGTGGGGGCTACGAGCAGTACTTC. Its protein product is CAIRRDSGGYEQYF.

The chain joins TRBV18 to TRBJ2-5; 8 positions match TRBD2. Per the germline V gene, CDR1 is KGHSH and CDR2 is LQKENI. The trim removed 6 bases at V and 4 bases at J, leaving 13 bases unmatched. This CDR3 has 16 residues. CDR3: CASSPSVVAGRETQYF. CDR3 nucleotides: TGTGCCAGCTCTCCGAGTGTCGTAGCGGGGAGAGAGACCCAGTACTTC.

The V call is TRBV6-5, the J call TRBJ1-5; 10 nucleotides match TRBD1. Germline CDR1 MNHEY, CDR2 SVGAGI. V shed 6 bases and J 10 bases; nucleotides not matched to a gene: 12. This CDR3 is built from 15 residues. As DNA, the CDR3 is TGTGCCAGCAGCCAGGGACAGGGGAAGGGAAGTCCCCAGCATTTT. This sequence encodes CASSQGQGKGSPQHF.

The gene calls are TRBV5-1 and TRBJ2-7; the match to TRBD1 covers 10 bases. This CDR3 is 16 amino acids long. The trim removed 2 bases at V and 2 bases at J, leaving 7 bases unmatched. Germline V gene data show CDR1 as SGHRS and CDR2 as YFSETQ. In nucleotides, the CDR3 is TGCGCCAGCAGCTTAGGGGACAGGGGCCCCACCTACGAGCAGTACTTC. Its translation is CASSLGDRGPTYEQYF.

This CDR3 is CASSDTGYNEQFF. DNA of the CDR3: TGTGCCAGCAGCGATACAGGGTATAATGAGCAGTTCTTC. The chain combines TRBV27 with TRBJ2-1; maybe TRBD1 (6 bases). Trimming took 6 bases from V and 7 from J, leaving 13 bases between them. Germline-derived CDR1 and CDR2 are MNHEY and SMNVEV (reference sequence). The CDR3 runs 13 residues.

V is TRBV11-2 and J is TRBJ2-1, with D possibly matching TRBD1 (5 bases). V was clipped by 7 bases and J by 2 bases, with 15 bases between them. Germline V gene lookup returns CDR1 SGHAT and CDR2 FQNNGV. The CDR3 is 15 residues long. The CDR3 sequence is CASTSWGSPYNEQFF. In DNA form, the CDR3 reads TGTGCCAGCACCTCTTGGGGCAGCCCCTACAATGAGCAGTTCTTC.

The CDR3 sequence is CASSLLGTGFFHF. The CDR3 DNA reads as TGTGCCAGCAGTTTACTGGGGACAGGCTTTTTCCACTTT. The rearrangement joins TRBV28 to TRBJ1-6; 8 bases are shared with TRBD1. V shed 2 bases, J shed 17 bases, and the junction held 8 bases outside the gene matches. Germline V lookup: CDR1 MDHEN, CDR2 SYDVKM. This CDR3 has 13 amino acids.

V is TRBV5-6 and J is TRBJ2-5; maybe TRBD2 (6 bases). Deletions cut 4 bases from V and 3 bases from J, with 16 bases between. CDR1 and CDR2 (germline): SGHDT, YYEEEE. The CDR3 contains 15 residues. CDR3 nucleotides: TGTGCCAGCAGCCTGGGAGGCGGAGTCGAAGAGACCCAGTACTTC. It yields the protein CASSLGGGVEETQYF. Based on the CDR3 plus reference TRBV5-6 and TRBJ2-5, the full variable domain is DAGVTQSPTHLIKTRGQQVTLRCSPKSGHDTVSWYQQALGQGPQFIFQYYEEEERQRGNFPDRFSGHQFPNYSSELNVNALLLGDSALYLCASSLGGGVEETQYFGPGTRLLVL.

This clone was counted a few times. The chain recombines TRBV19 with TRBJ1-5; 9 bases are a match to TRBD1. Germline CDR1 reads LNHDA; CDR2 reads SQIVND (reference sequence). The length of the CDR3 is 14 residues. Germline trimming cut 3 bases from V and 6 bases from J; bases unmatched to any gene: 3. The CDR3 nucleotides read TGTGCCAGTAGTATTACAGGGGGCACTCAGCCCCAGCATTTT. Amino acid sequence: CASSITGGTQPQHF.

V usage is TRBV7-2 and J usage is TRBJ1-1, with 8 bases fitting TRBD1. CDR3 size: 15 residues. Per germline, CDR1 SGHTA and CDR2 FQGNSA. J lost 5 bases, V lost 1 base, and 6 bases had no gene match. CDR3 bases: TGTGCCAGCAGCTTAGAACCCAGGGGGCCAACTGAAGCTTTCTTT. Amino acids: CASSLEPRGPTEAFF.

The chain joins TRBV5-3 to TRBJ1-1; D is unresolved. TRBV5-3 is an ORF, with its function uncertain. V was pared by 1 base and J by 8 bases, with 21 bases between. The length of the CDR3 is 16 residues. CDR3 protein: CARSLSEREGLEEAFF. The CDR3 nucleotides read TGTGCCAGAAGCTTGTCAGAGAGGGAGGGATTGGAAGAAGCTTTCTTT.

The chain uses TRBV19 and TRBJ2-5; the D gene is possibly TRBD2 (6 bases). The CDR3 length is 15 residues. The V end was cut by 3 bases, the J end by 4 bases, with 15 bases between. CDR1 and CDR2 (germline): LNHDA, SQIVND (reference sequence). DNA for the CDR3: TGTGCCAGTAGTATTGAGGTCGGAGGGACAGAGACCCAGTACTTC. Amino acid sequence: CASSIEVGGTETQYF.

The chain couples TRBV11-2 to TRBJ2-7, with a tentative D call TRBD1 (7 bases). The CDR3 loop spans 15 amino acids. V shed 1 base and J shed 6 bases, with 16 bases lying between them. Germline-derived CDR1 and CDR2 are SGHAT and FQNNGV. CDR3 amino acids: CASSLAVAGGREQYF. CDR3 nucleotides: TGTGCCAGCAGCTTAGCGGTAGCAGGGGGGCGCGAGCAGTACTTC.

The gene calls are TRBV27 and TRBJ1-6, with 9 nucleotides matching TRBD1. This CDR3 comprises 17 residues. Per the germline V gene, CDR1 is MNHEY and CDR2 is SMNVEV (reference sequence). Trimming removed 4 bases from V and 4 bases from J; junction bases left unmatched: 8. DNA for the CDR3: TGTGCCAGCAGTTCGTTGGGTGGGACAGGGTATAATTCACCCCTCCACTTT. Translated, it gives CASSSLGGTGYNSPLHF.

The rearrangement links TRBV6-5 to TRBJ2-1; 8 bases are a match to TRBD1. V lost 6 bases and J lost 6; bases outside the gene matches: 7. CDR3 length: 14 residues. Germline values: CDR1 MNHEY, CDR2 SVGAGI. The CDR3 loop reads CASSSGTGINEQFF. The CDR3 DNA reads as TGTGCCAGCAGCTCCGGGACAGGTATCAATGAGCAGTTCTTC.

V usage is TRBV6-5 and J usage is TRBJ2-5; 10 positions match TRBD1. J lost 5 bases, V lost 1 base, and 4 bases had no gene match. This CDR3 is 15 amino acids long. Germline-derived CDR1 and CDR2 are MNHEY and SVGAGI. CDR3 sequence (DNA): TGTGCCAGCAGTTACTTTGACAGGGGGCACGAGACCCAGTACTTC. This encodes CASSYFDRGHETQYF.